Presented here are 20 T cell receptor beta chains from one specimen sequenced in a study of CD8 T cells in ankylosing spondylitis (dated by TCRdb to about 2017). The study at large found these results: Blood from ankylosing spondylitis patients appeared to be characterized by a TCR beta motif made up of seven or eight highly homologous amino acid variants.

Library creation used 5' RACE. The sequencer listed for this sample is Illumina HiSeq 2500. TCRdb reworked the public reads: Q25 trimming with fastp, MiXCR clone assembly, productive beta chains retained. Identical CDR3 protein sequences are pooled into one entry, listed with their most common genes and DNA. This sample holds about 540,000 distinct CDR3 sequences; about an eighth were observed only once. 6.5% to 7% of the sample lies in the top ten. Their cognate antigens are unknown. Sequencing used blood, either unsorted or a sorted T cell fraction (not recorded which). The source of these receptors is a male donor with ankylosing spondylitis.

This clonotype was counted between two and nine times. CDR3 sequence: CSVDSDLVFQAQYF. Written as DNA, the CDR3 is TGCAGTGTTGATTCGGACCTTGTGTTTCAGGCCCAGTACTTC. V gene TRBV20-1 combines with J gene TRBJ2-5; D not resolved. Deletions cut 7 bases from V and 9 bases from J, with 24 bases between. Germline V gene sequence: CDR1 DFQATT, CDR2 SNEGSKA (reference sequence). CDR3 length: 14 residues.

This clonotype was counted between two and nine times. This chain joins TRBV7-9 and TRBJ1-1; the D gene is possibly TRBD1 (6 bases). Germline CDR1 SEHNR, CDR2 FQNEAQ (reference sequence). The V and J ends lost 5 bases and 1 base respectively, with 11 bases between them. This CDR3 region has 14 residues. CDR3 DNA sequence: TGTGCCAGCAGCGTCCAGGGGCAGAACACTGAAGCTTTCTTT. Protein sequence: CASSVQGQNTEAFF. The entire variable domain, with the rest obtained from reference TRBV7-9 and TRBJ1-1, is as follows: DTGVSQNPRHKITKRGQNVTFRCDPISEHNRLYWYRQTLGQGPEFLTYFQNEAQLEKSRLLSDRFSAERPKGSFSTLEIQRTEQGDSAMYLCASSVQGQNTEAFFGQGTRLTVV.

This clonotype has at least ten counts. This chain joins TRBV7-9 and TRBJ2-4; 8 bases are a match to TRBD2. The CDR3 is 15 residues long. V was pared by 4 bases and J by 6 bases, with 8 bases of the junction left unmatched. The germline gives CDR1 SEHNR, CDR2 FQNEAQ (reference sequence). The CDR3: CASSWGSSGINIQYF. The CDR3 DNA follows: TGTGCCAGCAGCTGGGGGAGTAGCGGGATAAACATTCAGTACTTC.

The genes are TRBV7-9 and TRBJ2-5; D remains unclear. This CDR3 is 14 amino acids long. The V end lost 7 bases, the J end lost 1 base, and 13 bases lay between the germline ends. Germline loops: CDR1 SEHNR, CDR2 FQNEAQ (reference sequence). CDR3 amino acids: CASTPPSSQETQYF. As DNA, the CDR3 is TGTGCCAGCACTCCCCCCAGCAGCCAAGAGACCCAGTACTTC.

J is TRBJ2-2 and V is TRBV20-1, with TRBD2 matching 9 bases. Losses at the gene ends were 3 bases for V and 0 bases for J; bases not matched to a gene: 2. The CDR3 has 15 residues. Germline values: CDR1 DFQATT, CDR2 SNEGSKA (reference sequence). As DNA, the CDR3 is TGCAGTGCTAGGGGGACTAGCCCGAACACCGGGGAGCTGTTTTTT. It yields the protein CSARGTSPNTGELFF.

This clonotype has just a few counts. CDR3 in amino acids: CASRGQGPYEQYF. As DNA, the CDR3 is TGTGCCAGCAGGGGACAGGGGCCCTACGAGCAGTACTTC. The chain employs TRBV28 and TRBJ2-7; TRBD1 matches at 10 bases. The V gene's germline CDR1 is MDHEN and CDR2 SYDVKM. V lost 6 bases, J lost 2 bases, and 1 base stayed unmatched. This CDR3 contains 13 residues. Based on the CDR3 plus reference TRBV28 and TRBJ2-7, the full variable domain is DVKVTQSSRYLVKRTGEKVFLECVQDMDHENMFWYRQDPGLGLRLIYFSYDVKMKEKGDIPEGYSVSREKKERFSLILESASTNQTSMYLCASRGQGPYEQYFGPGTRLTVT.

The gene calls are TRBV12-3 or TRBV12-4 and TRBJ2-3, with 7 bases matching TRBD2. The CDR3 consists of 16 residues. The V segment lost 5 bases and the J segment 1 base; nucleotides outside the gene matches: 9. This chain's CDR3 is CASSPDGGGGTDTQYF. In DNA, the CDR3 is TGTGCCAGCAGTCCCGATGGGGGAGGGGGCACAGATACGCAGTATTTT.

This clonotype was observed many times. The V and J genes are TRBV7-2 and TRBJ2-1, with D perhaps matching TRBD1 (5 bases). The length of the CDR3 is 14 residues. Germline V CDR1 and CDR2: SGHTA, FQGNSA. V lost 7 bases to trimming and J lost 2 bases, with 12 bases between them. CDR3 nucleotides: TGTGCCAGCATGGCAGGGTTTGCCTACAATGAGCAGTTCTTC. Protein product: CASMAGFAYNEQFF.

Many counts were recorded for this clonotype. The chain links TRBV12-3 or TRBV12-4 to TRBJ1-2; D gene unclear. This CDR3 spans 12 amino acids. V was pared by 5 bases and J by 7 bases, with 11 bases between. CDR3 sequence (DNA): TGTGCCAGCAGTCCTCTATACGGTGGCTACACCTTC. It translates to CASSPLYGGYTF.

Ten or more counts support this clonotype. J is TRBJ1-1 and V is TRBV28, with 9 bases identical to TRBD1. The germline V gene encodes CDR1 MDHEN and CDR2 SYDVKM. This CDR3 has 15 residues. Trimming took 5 bases from V and 10 from J; bases not matched to a gene: 14. The CDR3 loop is CASSVPGDRVPSAFF. CDR3 in DNA: TGTGCCAGCAGTGTTCCCGGGGACAGGGTTCCTTCAGCTTTCTTT.

This clonotype showed up just a few times. V usage is TRBV12-3 or TRBV12-4 and J usage is TRBJ1-2, with D possibly TRBD1 on 6 matching bases. Trimming left V 6 bases short and J 7 bases short, with 12 bases between. This CDR3 region has 12 residues. Here the CDR3 DNA reads TGTGCCAGCAGAAAAGGGGGTTCTGGCTACACCTTC. Protein: CASRKGGSGYTF.

There are a few counts of this clonotype. The CDR3 loop reads CASSPWTGKNTEAFF. Written as DNA, the CDR3 is TGTGCCAGCAGCCCCTGGACAGGGAAGAACACTGAAGCTTTCTTT. The chain is built from TRBV3-1 and TRBJ1-1, with 8 bases fitting TRBD1. CDR1 is LGHDT and CDR2 is YNNKEL in the germline V gene (reference sequence). The ends lost 4 bases at V and 1 base at J; junction bases unmatched: 5. This CDR3 has 15 amino acids.

V gene TRBV24-1 combines with J gene TRBJ2-7; the D is unclear. Germline V CDR1 and CDR2: KGHDR, SFDVKD. The V end lost 2 bases, the J end lost 6 bases, and 4 bases lay between the germline ends. This CDR3 is built from 11 residues. CDR3 residues: CATSDSVEQYF. CDR3 nucleotide sequence: TGTGCCACCAGTGATTCTGTCGAGCAGTACTTC.

This clonotype was seen only a few times. The chain joins TRBV20-1 to TRBJ2-7; 10 bases fit TRBD2. Trimming at V came to 3 bases and at J to 4 bases, leaving 12 bases not matched to a gene. The CDR3 is 16 residues long. The germline V gene has CDR1 DFQATT and CDR2 SNEGSKA (reference sequence). CDR3 in DNA: TGCAGTGCTAGTCGCACCGGGACTAGCGTCTCATACGAGCAGTACTTC. Translation: CSASRTGTSVSYEQYF.

This clonotype has just a few counts. The V and J genes are TRBV6-6 and TRBJ2-7, with 7 bases lining up with TRBD1. Germline V gene sequence: CDR1 MNHNY, CDR2 SVGAGI (reference sequence). Unmatched junction bases numbered 7, after V lost 10 bases and J lost 1 base. This CDR3 has 13 amino acids. For the CDR3, the DNA is TGTGCCACGGCAGAGGGGGCTTCCTACGAGCAGTACGTC. Its protein is CATAEGASYEQYV.

In this sample, this clonotype turned up a few times. The chain joins TRBV7-2 to TRBJ1-4; 7 bases are shared with TRBD1. Per the germline V gene, CDR1 is SGHTA and CDR2 is FQGNSA. This CDR3 comprises 16 residues. With 4 bases clipped from V and 3 bases from J, the junction kept 8 bases outside the gene matches. The CDR3 bases are TGTGCCAGCAGCTCCCACCCCGACAGGGCTAATGAAAAACTGTTTTTT. Amino acids: CASSSHPDRANEKLFF.

This chain links TRBV18 with TRBJ1-1, with 7 bases fitting TRBD1. V dropped 2 bases and J dropped 11; count of bases not matched to a gene: 2. Looked up from germline, CDR1 is KGHSH and CDR2 is LQKENI. This CDR3 contains 11 residues. CDR3 nucleotides: TGTGCCAGCTCACCAACAGGGGTGGCTTTCTTT. Protein sequence: CASSPTGVAFF.

This clonotype was found many times. The V gene is TRBV28, the J gene TRBJ2-1; D call uncertain. V lost 1 base and J lost 7, with 14 bases in between. Per the germline V gene, CDR1 is MDHEN and CDR2 is SYDVKM. The CDR3 length is 15 residues. In DNA, the CDR3 is TGTGCCAGCAGTTTATTGGACGGGCAGGCAAATGAGCAGTTCTTC. Protein: CASSLLDGQANEQFF.

In this sample, this clonotype turned up a few times. CDR3 in amino acids: CAISEPNGGGGDTEAFF. The CDR3, as DNA: TGTGCCATCAGTGAGCCAAACGGGGGGGGCGGGGACACTGAAGCTTTCTTT. The chain joins TRBV10-3 to TRBJ1-1; weak D call: TRBD1 (6 bases). There are 17 residues in the CDR3. Germline V lookup: CDR1 ENHRY, CDR2 SYGVKD. The ends were cut back, 2 bases at V and 3 bases at J, with 19 bases in the middle.

A few counts support this clonotype. The gene calls are TRBV7-6 and TRBJ2-5, with TRBD2 matching over 7 bases. Germline V gene lookup returns CDR1 SGHVS and CDR2 FNYEAQ. The CDR3 contains 17 residues. J was trimmed by 0 bases and V by 8 bases; bases with no gene match: 15. The CDR3 DNA reads TGTGCCAGCTCGAAACCTACTAGCGCTAAGTACCAAGAGACCCAGTACTTC. This sequence encodes CASSKPTSAKYQETQYF.